The clone carrying this TCR beta chain was counted between two and nine times. Antigen specificity is unknown. This sample stems from a study of T cells in Graves' hyperthyroidism and ophthalmopathy. The wider study: Peripheral blood was drawn at first diagnosis, prior to all treatment.

Germline lookup yields CDR1 LGHNA and CDR2 YNFKEQ. V lost 4 bases, J lost 6 bases, and 19 bases lay in between. The CDR3 has 15 residues. The investigators amplified TCR beta CDR3 regions from RNA transcripts. An initial round of RT-PCR targeting the TCR CDR3 relied on the HTBI primer set. MiXCR, run by TCRdb on the multiplex PCR reads, gives a single entry per CDR3 protein. The sample records about 350,000 distinct CDR3 sequences, around 14% being singletons. Points from the study as a whole: Blood samples included most of the expanded thyroid clonotypes exceeding 0.001. Through a model of 13 V-J features, ophthalmopathy was separated from stable hyperthyroidism.

The rearrangement uses TRBV4-2 and TRBJ2-7, with a weak D call TRBD2 (5 bases). Sequencing input: blood. The clonotype comes from a woman in her thirties with Graves' hyperthyroidism. For the CDR3, the DNA is TGTGCCAGCAGCCCGCCCCGGGGTGTCGGCAGCGAGCAGTACTTC. Amino acid sequence: CASSPPRGVGSEQYF.